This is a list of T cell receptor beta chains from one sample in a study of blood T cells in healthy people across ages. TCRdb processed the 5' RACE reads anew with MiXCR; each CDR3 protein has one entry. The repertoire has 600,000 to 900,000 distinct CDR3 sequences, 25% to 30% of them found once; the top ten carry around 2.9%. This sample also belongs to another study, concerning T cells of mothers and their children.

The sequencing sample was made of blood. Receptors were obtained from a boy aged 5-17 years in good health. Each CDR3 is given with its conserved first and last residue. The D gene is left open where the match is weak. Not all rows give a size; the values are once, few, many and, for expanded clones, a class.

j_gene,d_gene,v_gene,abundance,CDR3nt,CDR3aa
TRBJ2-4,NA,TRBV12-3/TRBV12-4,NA,TGTGCCAGCTCCGCCGGGTCCATTCAGTACTTC,CASSAGSIQYF
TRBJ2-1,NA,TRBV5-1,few,TGCGCCAGCAGCTTGGTATACTTGGGTGAGTTTGGCTACAATGAGCAGTTCTTC,CASSLVYLGEFGYNEQFF
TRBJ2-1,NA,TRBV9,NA,TGTGCCAGCAGTGAATTCGGAACGGACTACAATGAGCAGTTCTTC,CASSEFGTDYNEQFF
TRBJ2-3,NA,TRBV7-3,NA,TGTGCCAGCAGTCCCGAGGCCTCAGATACGCAGTATTTT,CASSPEASDTQYF
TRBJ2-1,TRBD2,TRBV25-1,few,TGTGCCAGCAGTGGGCGGGGGGGCCTTGAGCAGTTCTTC,CASSGRGGLEQFF
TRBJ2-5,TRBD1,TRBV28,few,TGTGCCAGCACTCCGACGGACAGGTTTCGCGGGACCCAGTACTTC,CASTPTDRFRGTQYF
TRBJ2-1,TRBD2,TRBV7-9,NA,TGTGCCAGCAGCCCCCGAACGCGGGCTAGCGGCGACAATGAGCAGTTCTTC,CASSPRTRASGDNEQFF
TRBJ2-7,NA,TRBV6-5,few,TGTGCCAGCAGTTACGACGGGGACGAGCAGTACTTC,CASSYDGDEQYF
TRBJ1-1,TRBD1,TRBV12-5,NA,TGTGCTAGTGGTCAGAGGACAGGGGGCCCGGGGACTGAAGCTTTCTTT,CASGQRTGGPGTEAFF
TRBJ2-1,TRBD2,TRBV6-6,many,TGTGCCAGCAGTTACACCACTAGCGGGGGTCCCGACAATGAGCAGTTCTTC,CASSYTTSGGPDNEQFF
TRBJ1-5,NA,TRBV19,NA,TGTGCCAGTAGGGATCAGCCCCAGCATTTT,CASRDQPQHF
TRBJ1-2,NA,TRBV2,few,TGTGCCAGCAGGGATCCCTCAGGGTTAGCTAACTATGGCTACACCTTC,CASRDPSGLANYGYTF
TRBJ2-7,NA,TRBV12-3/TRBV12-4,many,TGTGCCAGCAGGGGGGCCTACGAGCAGTACTTC,CASRGAYEQYF
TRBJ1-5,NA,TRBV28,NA,TGTGCCAGCAGGAGAACCGGGACCCAGAATCAGCCCCAGCATTTT,CASRRTGTQNQPQHF
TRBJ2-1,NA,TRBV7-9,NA,TGTGCCAGCAGCCCTATGGGGGTAAGGTTTGGATCGTATGAGCAGTTCTTC,CASSPMGVRFGSYEQFF
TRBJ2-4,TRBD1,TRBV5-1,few,TGCGCCAGCAGCGCCGGGACAGCCCAAAACATTCAGTACTTC,CASSAGTAQNIQYF
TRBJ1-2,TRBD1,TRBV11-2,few,TGTGCCAGCAGACCCCTTGGACAGGGTTTAATCCATGACTACACCTTC,CASRPLGQGLIHDYTF
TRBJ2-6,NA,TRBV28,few,TGTGCCAGCAGCAACCTCGGGCAGGGAATGGCTGGGGCCAACGTCCTGACTTTC,CASSNLGQGMAGANVLTF
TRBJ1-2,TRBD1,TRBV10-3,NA,TGTGCCACCCATTGGGCCGGACAGGGCGGATCCACTATTAACTATGGCTACACCTTC,CATHWAGQGGSTINYGYTF
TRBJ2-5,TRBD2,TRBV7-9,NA,TGTGCCAGCAGCCACCGGACTAGCGGGGGGGAAGAGACCCAGTACTTC,CASSHRTSGGEETQYF
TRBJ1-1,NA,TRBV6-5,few,TGTGCCAGCAGTGATCCCGTGAACACTGAAGCTTTCTTT,CASSDPVNTEAFF
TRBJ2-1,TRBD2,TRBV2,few,TGTGCCAGCAGCCTAGCGGGGGCGTGGGAGCAGTTCTTC,CASSLAGAWEQFF
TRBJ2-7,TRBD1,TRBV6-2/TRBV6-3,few,TGTGCCAGCAGTCCGACCGACAGGGGGAAGAACGAGCAGTACTTC,CASSPTDRGKNEQYF
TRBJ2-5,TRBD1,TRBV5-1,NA,TGCGTCAGCAGCTTTGGACAGGGGTCCCAAGAGACCCAGTACTTC,CVSSFGQGSQETQYF
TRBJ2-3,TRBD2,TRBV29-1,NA,TGCAGCGTGGTATTAGCGGGAGCTAGCACAGATACGCAGTATTTT,CSVVLAGASTDTQYF
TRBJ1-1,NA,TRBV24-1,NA,TGTGCCCCCAGCCTAGCCAAGGAGGGCCTGAACACTGAAGCTTTCTTT,CAPSLAKEGLNTEAFF
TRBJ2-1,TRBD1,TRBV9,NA,TGTGCCAGCAGCGTAGTAACAGGGGATGAGCAGTTCTTC,CASSVVTGDEQFF
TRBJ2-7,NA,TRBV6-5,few,TGTGCCAGCAGTTACGACGGGCAGCCCACCTACGAGCAGTACTTC,CASSYDGQPTYEQYF
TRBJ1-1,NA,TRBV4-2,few,TGTGCCAGCAGCCAAGACCACCTCCCCGTAGCGAACACTGAAGCTTTCTTT,CASSQDHLPVANTEAFF
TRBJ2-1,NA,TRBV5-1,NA,TGCGCCAGCAGCTTGGGAGGGGGGGCCGCCAATGAGCAGTTCTTC,CASSLGGGAANEQFF
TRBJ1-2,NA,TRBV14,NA,TGTGCCAGCAGCCAAGATCCTCCGACAAAGACGGGCGGCTACACCTTC,CASSQDPPTKTGGYTF
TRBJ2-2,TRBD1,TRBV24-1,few,TGTGCCACCAGTGATCCTACAGGGGGCGACGGGGAGCTGTTTTTT,CATSDPTGGDGELFF
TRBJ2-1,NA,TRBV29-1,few,TGCAGCGCTGAAGATCCATACAATGAGCAGTTCTTC,CSAEDPYNEQFF
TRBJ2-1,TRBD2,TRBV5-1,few,TGCGCCAGCAGACCCTTCCGGGACTACCTCTACAATGAGCAGTTCTTC,CASRPFRDYLYNEQFF
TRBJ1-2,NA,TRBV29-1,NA,TGCAGCGTCCGGGAGGGTATGGGCGGCTACACCTTC,CSVREGMGGYTF
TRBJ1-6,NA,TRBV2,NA,TGTGCCAGGGGAGGGACATGGACCTATAATTCACCCCTCCACTTT,CARGGTWTYNSPLHF
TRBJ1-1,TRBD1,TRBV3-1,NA,TGTGCCAGCAGCCCCCAAGCCAGGGGGATTCGAGCTTTCTTT,CASSPQARGIRAFF
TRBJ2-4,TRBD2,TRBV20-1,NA,TGCAGTGCTAGAGTCAGGGATGGACTAGCGGGGGCGGGTGCCAAAAACATTCAGTACTTC,CSARVRDGLAGAGAKNIQYF
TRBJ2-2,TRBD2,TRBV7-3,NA,TGTGCCAGCAGCCCTAGCGGGGCCCACCTCACCGGGGAGCTGTTTTTT,CASSPSGAHLTGELFF
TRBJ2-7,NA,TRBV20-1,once,TGCAGTGCTAGAGCGACGCACTACGAGCAGTACTTC,CSARATHYEQYF
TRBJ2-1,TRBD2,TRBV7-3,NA,TGTGCCAGCAGTCGGGCGAGCGGGGACAATGAGCAGTTCTTC,CASSRASGDNEQFF
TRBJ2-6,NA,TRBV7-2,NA,TGTGCCAGCAGCTCTAGAAGGAGCTCTGGGGCCAACGTCCTGACTTTC,CASSSRRSSGANVLTF
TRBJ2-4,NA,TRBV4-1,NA,TGCGCCAGCAGCCTTCTGGGACATTCCAAAAACATTCAGTACTTC,CASSLLGHSKNIQYF
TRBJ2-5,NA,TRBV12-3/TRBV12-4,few,TGTGCCAGCAGCCCCGGGGCAGCCCAAGAGACCCAGTACTTC,CASSPGAAQETQYF
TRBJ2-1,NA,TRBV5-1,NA,TGCGCCAGCAGCTTCCTCCCGTCGCGGAATGAGCAGTTCTTC,CASSFLPSRNEQFF
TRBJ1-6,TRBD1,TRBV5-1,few,TGCGCCAGTAGCCATGGACAGGGTAGCACCCTCCACTTT,CASSHGQGSTLHF
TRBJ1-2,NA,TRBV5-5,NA,TGTGCCAGCAGCTCCCCTGATGGCTACACCTTC,CASSSPDGYTF
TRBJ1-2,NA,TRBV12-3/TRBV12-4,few,TGTGCCAGCAGTTTAGGGCGCGGGGGCAACACCTTC,CASSLGRGGNTF
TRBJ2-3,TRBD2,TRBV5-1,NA,TGCGCCAGCAGCTCCTTCAGCGGGGGCACAGATACGCAGTATTTT,CASSSFSGGTDTQYF
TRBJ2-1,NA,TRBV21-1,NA,TGTGCCAGCAGCAATAGGGACAGGGGTGAGCAGTTCTTC,CASSNRDRGEQFF
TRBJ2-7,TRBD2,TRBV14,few,TGTGCCAGCAGCCAAGCTTGGACTAGCGCTCGAGAGCAGTACTTC,CASSQAWTSAREQYF